The entry that follows covers one T cell receptor beta chain sequence. The antigen is unknown. At one boundary the junction diverges from the germline segment, which might be a read error. Next came a second PCR, run for about 7 to 12 cycles, which used a sample-barcoded 5' primer along with a J-beta primer mix. TCRdb recomputed calls from the 5' RACE reads with MiXCR, one row per CDR3 protein. The sample contains some 1.5 million distinct CDR3 sequences, 28% of which appear only once. These data come from a study of blood T cells in healthy people across ages. Study as a whole: Template switching retrieved approximately one barcoded beta molecule for each two T cells. Study results and limitations: Strong correlation existed between TCR beta diversity and naive T cell percentage.

Each sample had at least 6 million PBMCs isolated. From germline, CDR1 is SEHNR and CDR2 FQNEAQ (reference sequence). The CDR3 is 14 amino acids. This rearrangement joins TRBV7-9 to TRBJ2-1, with 10 bases identical to TRBD2. This sequence originates from a woman aged 25 to 45 in good health. The specimen sequenced was blood. The CDR3 nucleotides are TGTGCCAGCGATCCTAGCGGGAGCTACGATGAGCAGTTCTTC. Residues: CASDPSGSYDEQFF. Looking up the rest from reference TRBV7-9 and TRBJ2-1 gives the full variable domain: DTGVSQNPRHKITKRGQNVTFRCDPISEHNRLYWYRQTLGQGPEFLTYFQNEAQLEKSRLLSDRFSAERPKGSFSTLEIQRTEQGDSAMYLCASDPSGSYDEQFFGPGTRLTVL.